The clone carrying this TCR beta chain showed up many times. Its antigen is not known. The read terminates 3 residues ahead of where the CDR3 ends, so the germline J gene completes it. Clones were sequenced by immunoSEQ multiplex PCR, and TCRdb holds only the in-frame ones, with some missing. The specimen has roughly 40,000 clones, none found just once. This entry comes from a study of T cell clonality in common variable immunodeficiency. Study observations and caveats: T cell subpopulation sequencing would be needed to explain CVID clonality.

V trimming: 4 bases; J trimming: 4 bases; junction bases outside the gene matches: 7. In germline, CDR1 is LGHNA, CDR2 YNFKEQ. The CDR3 is made up of 15 amino acids. The material sequenced was peripheral blood mononuclear cells. The rearrangement uses TRBV4-2 and TRBJ1-1; 9 positions agree with TRBD1. This receptor was taken from a person aged 18-69 years in good health. The CDR3 protein is CASSRDRVSGTEAFF. The CDR3 DNA, read in part, is TGTGCCAGCAGCCGGGACAGGGTGTCGGGCACTGAA.